Below, 6 T cell receptor beta chains from the same sample are listed, as sequenced in a study of blood T cell repertoires in COVID-19. The method was immunoSEQ multiplex PCR; TCRdb's version includes in-frame clones alone and lacks a portion of them. The sample lists roughly 380,000 clones; roughly 85% were seen once. The sample taken for sequencing was peripheral blood. The receptor set was obtained from a woman under 30 with acute or convalescent COVID-19.

The chain links TRBV9 to TRBJ1-2; TRBD1 matches at 9 bases. CDR1 is SGDLS and CDR2 is YYNGEE in the germline V gene. The junction had 12 bases not matched to a gene; V was cut back by 4 bases and J by 8 bases. This CDR3 has 15 residues. This CDR3 is CASSSQTGGVEGYTF. CDR3 DNA sequence: TGTGCCAGCAGCTCTCAGACAGGGGGTGTAGAAGGCTACACCTTC.

This clone was seen once. The chain combines TRBV19 with TRBJ2-3; weak D call: TRBD2 (5 bases). The germline V gene encodes CDR1 LNHDA and CDR2 SQIVND (reference sequence). The CDR3 length is 14 residues. V lost 4 bases and J 2 bases, leaving 10 bases between the germline ends. Here the CDR3 reads CASSTRRDTDTQYF. In nucleotides, the CDR3 is TGTGCCAGTAGTACCAGACGGGACACAGATACGCAGTATTTT.

The rearrangement joins TRBV4-1 to TRBJ1-5; no clear D. This CDR3 region has 16 residues. Germline V lookup: CDR1 MGHRA, CDR2 YSYEKL. V dropped 0 bases and J dropped 9 bases, with 18 bases sitting between them. CDR3 amino acids: CASSQDDTAPNWPQHF. The CDR3 DNA reads as TGCGCCAGCAGCCAAGATGATACAGCACCTAATTGGCCCCAGCATTTT.

The chain joins TRBV27 to TRBJ2-7; 7 bases match TRBD2. Germline V gene sequence: CDR1 MNHEY, CDR2 SMNVEV (reference sequence). The CDR3 has 13 residues. The V gene end was trimmed by 1 base and the J gene end by 6 bases; junction bases not matched to a gene: 3. The CDR3 coding sequence is TGTGCCAGCAGTTTATTTTCGGGGGGCGAGCAGTACTTC. Translating gives CASSLFSGGEQYF.

Only a few counts were recorded for this clone. V gene TRBV19 combines with J gene TRBJ1-2; TRBD1 matches 8 bases. The CDR3 runs to 14 residues. The germline CDR1 and CDR2 sequences are LNHDA and SQIVND (reference sequence). Trimming at V came to 9 bases and at J to 1 base, leaving 7 bases not matched to a gene. CDR3 DNA sequence: TGTGCCAGCAGGAGGACAGGGAATAACTATGGCTACACCTTC. Its translation: CASRRTGNNYGYTF.

The J gene is TRBJ1-2, the V gene TRBV28; D gene uncertain. The germline gives CDR1 MDHEN, CDR2 SYDVKM. The CDR3 loop spans 14 amino acids. Trimming shortened V by 3 bases and J by 4 bases, and 12 bases separated the two germline ends. The DNA of the CDR3 is TGTGCCAGCAGTTTGTCGGGGTTGACCTATGGCTACACCTTC. It codes for CASSLSGLTYGYTF.